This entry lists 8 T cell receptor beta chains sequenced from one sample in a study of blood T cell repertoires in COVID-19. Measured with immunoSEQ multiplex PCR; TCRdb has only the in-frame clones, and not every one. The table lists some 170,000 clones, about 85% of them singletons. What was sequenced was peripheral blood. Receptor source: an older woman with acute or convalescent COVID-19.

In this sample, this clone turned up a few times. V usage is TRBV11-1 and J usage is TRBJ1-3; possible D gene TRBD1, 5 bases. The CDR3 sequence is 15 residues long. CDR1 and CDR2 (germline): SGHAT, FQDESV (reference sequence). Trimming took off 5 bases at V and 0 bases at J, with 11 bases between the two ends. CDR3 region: CASSTTGFSGNTIYF. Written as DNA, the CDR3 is TGTGCCAGCAGCACCACAGGCTTCTCTGGAAACACCATATATTTT.

The CDR3 loop reads CASRLESKPQHF. The DNA of the CDR3 is TGTGCCAGCAGGCTGGAGAGTAAGCCCCAGCATTTT. The chain is built from TRBV6-6 and TRBJ1-5; D is ambiguous. The CDR3 runs 12 residues. The germline gives CDR1 MNHNY, CDR2 SVGAGI (reference sequence). The V end was cut by 6 bases, the J end by 8 bases, with 11 bases between.

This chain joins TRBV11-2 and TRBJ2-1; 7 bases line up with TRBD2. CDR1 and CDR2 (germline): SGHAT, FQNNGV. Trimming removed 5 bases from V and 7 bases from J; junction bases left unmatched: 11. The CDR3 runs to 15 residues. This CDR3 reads CASSPIAGAGNEQFF. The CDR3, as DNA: TGTGCCAGCAGCCCAATCGCGGGAGCAGGTAATGAGCAGTTCTTC.

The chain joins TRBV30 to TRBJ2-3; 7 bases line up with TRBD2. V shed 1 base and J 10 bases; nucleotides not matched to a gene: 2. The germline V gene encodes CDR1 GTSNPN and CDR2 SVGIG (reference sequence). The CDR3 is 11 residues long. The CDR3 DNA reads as TGTGCCTGGAGTGGCGGGAGTGCGCAGTATTTT. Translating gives CAWSGGSAQYF.

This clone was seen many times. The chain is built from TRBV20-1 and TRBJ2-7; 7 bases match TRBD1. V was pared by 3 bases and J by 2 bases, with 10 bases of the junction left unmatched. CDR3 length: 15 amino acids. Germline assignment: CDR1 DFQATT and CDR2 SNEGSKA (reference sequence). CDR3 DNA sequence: TGCAGTGCTAGTCCCCCCCCGGGACAGACCTACGAGCAGTACTTC. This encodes CSASPPPGQTYEQYF.

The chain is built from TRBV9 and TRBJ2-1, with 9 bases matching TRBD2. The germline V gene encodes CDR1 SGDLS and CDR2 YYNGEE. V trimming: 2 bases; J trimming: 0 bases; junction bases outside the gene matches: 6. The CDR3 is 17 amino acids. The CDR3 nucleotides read TGTGCCAGCAGCGTTCCGACTAGCGGAAGCTCCTACAATGAGCAGTTCTTC. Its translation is CASSVPTSGSSYNEQFF.

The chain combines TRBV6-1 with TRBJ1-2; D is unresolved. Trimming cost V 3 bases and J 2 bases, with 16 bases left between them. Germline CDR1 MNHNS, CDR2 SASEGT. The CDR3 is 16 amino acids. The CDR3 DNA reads TGTGCCAGCAGTGATATCGTGAGGGTCACGAACTATGGCTACACCTTC. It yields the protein CASSDIVRVTNYGYTF.

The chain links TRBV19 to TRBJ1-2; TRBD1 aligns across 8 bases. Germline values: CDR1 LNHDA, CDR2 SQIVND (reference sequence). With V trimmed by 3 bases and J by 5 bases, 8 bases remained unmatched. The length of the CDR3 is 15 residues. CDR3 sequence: CASSIVRDRMYGYTF. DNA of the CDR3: TGTGCCAGTAGTATCGTCCGGGACAGGATGTATGGCTACACCTTC.